This TCR beta chain emerged from a study of technical replicates of blood from a few donors. Generated by immunoSEQ multiplex PCR, the TCRdb table keeps only in-frame clones and is missing some. Among tens of thousands of clones listed, approximately 90% were seen once. V was cut by 6 bases and J by 7 bases, with 12 bases left in between. CDR3 size: 12 residues. CDR1 MNHNS and CDR2 SASEGT come from the germline V gene. The source of this sequence is a human donor in good health. This chain uses TRBV6-1 with TRBJ1-1; no firm D call. Sequenced: T cells isolated from PBMCs. CDR3 residues: CASSETRVEAFF. CDR3 nucleotide sequence: TGTGCCAGCAGCGAGACCCGGGTTGAAGCTTTCTTT.